This T cell receptor (beta chain) was sequenced in a study of cytomegalovirus exposure and HLA in healthy donors. Vbeta (60) and Jbeta (13) primers were used in the PCR. The repertoire was sequenced with immunoSEQ multiplex PCR; TCRdb's copy has only in-frame clones and lacks some. The table has about 130,000 clones, approximately 82% seen once. With 3 bases removed from V and 4 bases from J, the gap between germline ends came to 3 bases. From germline, CDR1 is SNHLY and CDR2 FYNNEI. This CDR3 spans 12 amino acids. Findings and limits, study-wide: A later analysis, which compared TCR beta chains of equal frequency, found the HLA-associated ones more clonally expanded. In an earlier analysis, about 87% or about 30%: the productive usage of most TCR beta V segments.

With respect to this clone: No antigen is known for it.

The sequencing input was PBMCs. This TCR came from a man between 40 and 49 years old in good health and CMV-seronegative. V and J are TRBV2 and TRBJ2-2; D unclear. The chain's CDR3 is CASSERTGELFF. The CDR3 DNA reads TGTGCCAGCAGTGAGCGCACCGGGGAGCTGTTTTTT.